Sequencing of this T cell receptor (beta chain) was carried out in a study of shared clonotypes between healthy human individuals. About the research overall: Each donor's CD8 memory used one plate, CD8 naive two, each CD4 subset three.

As regards this clone: Its antigen is as yet unknown.

Every immunoSEQ plate was one replicate of a subset's evenly spread DNA. Here immunoSEQ multiplex PCR was the method, and the copy in TCRdb shows in-frame clones only, minus some. Of approximately 2.5 million clones listed, 93% are singletons. Germline V gene data show CDR1 as SGHRS and CDR2 as YFSETQ. V was trimmed by 4 bases and J by 0 bases, leaving 14 bases between them. The CDR3 contains 16 residues. Study conclusions and caveats: Between several donors, naive CD4 clonotypes were shared at a level of approximately 5%. The donor pool, a small one, limited the genetic and exposure-history diversity represented.

The source is a young man in good health. Some clones in this sample may be carry-over from other donors' samples. The genes are TRBV5-1 and TRBJ1-3; D not resolved. The source material was naive CD4+ T cells from PBMCs. The subset is: CD45RA+ positively selected. Written as DNA, the CDR3 is TGCGCCAGCAGCCTCACGACACGGGGCTCTGGAAACACCATATATTTT. Its protein is CASSLTTRGSGNTIYF.